This entry lists 3 T cell receptor beta chains sequenced from one sample in a study of blood T cell repertoires in COVID-19. TCRdb's copy holds only in-frame clones and misses some; the assay was immunoSEQ multiplex PCR. The sample lists under 200,000 clones; about 80% were seen once. The sequenced material came from peripheral blood. The receptors derive from a man between 65 and 80 years old who had recovered from COVID-19.

The rearrangement uses TRBV5-1 and TRBJ1-5; D is unclear. Germline CDR1 reads SGHRS; CDR2 reads YFSETQ. V was trimmed by 0 bases and J by 0 bases, leaving 7 bases between them. This CDR3 is built from 15 residues. In nucleotides, the CDR3 is TGCGCCAGCAGCTTGGGAGTTAATAGCAATCAGCCCCAGCATTTT. Its translation is CASSLGVNSNQPQHF.

In regard to this clone: The same CDR3 is also encoded by other DNA sequences in this sample. The CDR3 nucleotides are TGCGCCAGCAGACTTGGACAGCTGAACACTGAAGCTTTCTTT. It is translated as CASRLGQLNTEAFF. J is TRBJ1-1 and V is TRBV5-1; the D gene is possibly TRBD1 (6 bases). Germline CDR1 is SGHRS and CDR2 is YFSETQ. V was clipped by 5 bases and J by 0 bases, with 11 bases between them. The CDR3 extends over 14 amino acids. The variable domain in full, completed from reference TRBV5-1 and TRBJ1-1, reads KAGVTQTPRYLIKTRGQQVTLSCSPISGHRSVSWYQQTPGQGLQFLFEYFSETQRNKGNFPGRFSGRQFSNSRSEMNVSTLELGDSALYLCASRLGQLNTEAFFGQGTRLTVV.

The chain is built from TRBV11-3 and TRBJ2-3, with TRBD2 matching 10 bases. There are 16 residues in the CDR3. The ends lost 4 bases at V and 3 bases at J; junction bases unmatched: 7. Germline loops: CDR1 SGHNT, CDR2 YENEEA. CDR3 coding DNA: TGTGCCAGCAGCTCCTCTAGCGGGAGCCAAACAGATACGCAGTATTTT. It is translated as CASSSSSGSQTDTQYF.